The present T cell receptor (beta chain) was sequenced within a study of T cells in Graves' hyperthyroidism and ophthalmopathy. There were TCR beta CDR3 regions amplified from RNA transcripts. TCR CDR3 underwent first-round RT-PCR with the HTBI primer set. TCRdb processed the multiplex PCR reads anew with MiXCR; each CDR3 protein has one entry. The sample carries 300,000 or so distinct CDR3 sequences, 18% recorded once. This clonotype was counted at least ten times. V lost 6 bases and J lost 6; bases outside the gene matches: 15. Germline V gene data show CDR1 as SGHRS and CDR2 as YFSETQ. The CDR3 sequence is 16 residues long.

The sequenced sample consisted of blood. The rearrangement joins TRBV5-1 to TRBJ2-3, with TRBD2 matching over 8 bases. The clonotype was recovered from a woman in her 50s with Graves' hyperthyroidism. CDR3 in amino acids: CASKAGAPSIVDTQYF. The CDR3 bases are TGCGCCAGCAAAGCGGGGGCCCCGTCAATCGTGGATACGCAGTATTTT.